The next 9 T cell receptor beta chains were all read from a single sample in a study of control samples from healthy donors and cancer patients. Assay: immunoSEQ multiplex PCR; the TCRdb copy retains only in-frame clones and omits some. The sample records roughly 400,000 clones, approximately 90% being singletons. What was sequenced was PBMCs. The receptors here all came from a man aged 40-49 years with head and neck cancer.

In this sample, this clone turned up once. This sequence joins TRBV6-5 and TRBJ2-7; 9 bases fit TRBD1. The length of the CDR3 is 14 residues. V shed 6 bases, J shed 3 bases, and the junction held 6 bases outside the gene matches. Germline assignment: CDR1 MNHEY and CDR2 SVGAGI. In DNA form, the CDR3 reads TGTGCCAGCAGGGGAGGGACAGGGAACTACGAGCAGTACTTC. This sequence encodes CASRGGTGNYEQYF.

This clone is a singleton in its sample. The V gene is TRBV7-9, the J gene TRBJ2-2; TRBD2 agrees at 7 bases. The CDR3 is 17 residues long. Germline trimming cut 1 base from V and 5 bases from J; bases unmatched to any gene: 10. CDR1 is SEHNR and CDR2 is FQNEAQ in the germline V gene (reference sequence). This chain's CDR3 is CASSLGSAGERTGELFF. CDR3 nucleotides: TGTGCCAGCAGCTTAGGTTCCGCGGGAGAGAGGACCGGGGAGCTGTTTTTT.

This chain uses TRBV27 with TRBJ2-3, with TRBD2 matching over 9 bases. Losses at the gene ends were 2 bases for V and 2 bases for J; bases not matched to a gene: 11. From germline, CDR1 is MNHEY and CDR2 SMNVEV (reference sequence). The CDR3 is 18 residues long. CDR3 loop: CASSLIPLSGGLTDTQYF. As DNA, the CDR3 is TGTGCCAGCAGTTTAATTCCTCTGAGCGGGGGGCTCACAGATACGCAGTATTTT.

This clone has a single count. This chain uses TRBV13 with TRBJ2-3; tentative D call: TRBD2 (6 bases). The CDR3 loop spans 14 amino acids. V lost 1 base and J lost 4, with 9 bases in between. Germline loops: CDR1 PRHDT, CDR2 FYEKMQ (reference sequence). CDR3 in amino acids: CASSLERAADTQYF. The CDR3 DNA follows: TGTGCCAGCAGCTTAGAGCGGGCTGCAGATACGCAGTATTTT.

V gene TRBV15 combines with J gene TRBJ2-1; D is undetermined. CDR1 is LNHNV, CDR2 YYDKDF, per germline (reference sequence). With 0 bases removed from V and 7 bases from J, the gap between germline ends came to 10 bases. The CDR3 sequence is 14 residues long. CDR3 region: CATSRERGRNEQFF. CDR3 sequence (DNA): TGTGCCACCAGCAGAGAGAGAGGCCGGAATGAGCAGTTCTTC.

This CDR3 is CASSWTTNFYGYTF. The CDR3 DNA sequence: TGTGCCAGCAGTTGGACCACAAACTTCTATGGCTACACCTTC. The chain has TRBV3-1 (or the pseudogene TRBV3-2) and TRBJ1-2; D not certain. With 6 bases removed from V and 4 bases from J, the gap between germline ends came to 15 bases. Germline V CDR1 and CDR2: LGHDT, YNNKEL (reference sequence). The CDR3 totals 14 residues.

V gene TRBV5-1 combines with J gene TRBJ2-5, with D possibly TRBD1 on 6 matching bases. This CDR3 comprises 13 residues. Germline V gene sequence: CDR1 SGHRS, CDR2 YFSETQ. The V end lost 3 bases, the J end lost 4 bases, and 10 bases lay between the germline ends. DNA for the CDR3: TGCGCCAGCAGCTGGACAGAGCTAGAGACCCAGTACTTC. The encoded protein is CASSWTELETQYF.

The chain carries TRBV28 and TRBJ1-2; the D is unclear. The CDR3 runs to 15 residues. The V gene's germline CDR1 is MDHEN and CDR2 SYDVKM. Trimming pared 5 bases from V and 0 bases from J, leaving 13 bases between. Here the CDR3 reads CASSGNQVTNYGYTF. The CDR3 DNA reads TGTGCCAGCAGTGGAAATCAGGTCACTAACTATGGCTACACCTTC.

The chain combines TRBV30 with TRBJ1-2; 10 nucleotides match TRBD1. Losses at the gene ends were 5 bases for V and 6 bases for J; bases not matched to a gene: 6. CDR1 and CDR2 from the germline V gene are GTSNPN and SVGIG (reference sequence). The CDR3 is 13 amino acids. The CDR3 protein is CAWGRDRGNGYTF. In nucleotides, the CDR3 is TGTGCCTGGGGAAGGGACAGGGGAAATGGCTACACCTTC.